These T cell receptor beta chains were read from a single sample in a study of neurological immune-mediated disorders. A single record per CDR3 protein comes from TCRdb applying MiXCR to the 5' RACE reads. This sample has around 60,000 distinct CDR3 sequences, with about 3.3% found just once. Sample: PBMCs. These receptors all come from a woman aged 60-70 years with multiple sclerosis. Both conserved end residues are part of each CDR3. D genes are given only for firm matches.

TRBV20-1	NA	TRBJ1-2	CSAMQKEVYGYTF
TRBV4-3	TRBD2	TRBJ2-3	CASSQLIERGGVTDTQYF
TRBV6-1	NA	TRBJ1-2	CASSETQNYGYTF
TRBV28	NA	TRBJ2-5	CASSRGGSGEETQYF
TRBV6-1	NA	TRBJ1-5	CASNPIWGPYQPQHF
TRBV11-3	NA	TRBJ2-7	CASSLDGSTYEQYF
TRBV27	TRBD1	TRBJ1-1	CASSKGQVGRDTEAFF
TRBV28	TRBD2	TRBJ2-1	CASEETSGYNEQFF
TRBV12-3/TRBV12-4	NA	TRBJ2-2	CASSLDRVGELFF
TRBV5-1	NA	TRBJ1-5	CASSLAGGPNQPQHF
TRBV7-8	NA	TRBJ2-1	CASSPISHEQFF
TRBV10-3	TRBD2	TRBJ2-7	CAISDPGLVPREQYF
TRBV5-4	NA	TRBJ2-7	CASSLAAGSPTYEQYF
TRBV20-1	NA	TRBJ2-5	CSAEEDWYQETQYF
TRBV27	NA	TRBJ1-2	CASSFVAGAYGYTF
TRBV6-5	NA	TRBJ2-5	CASSYPGTETQYF
TRBV7-6	TRBD1	TRBJ2-1	CASSSNRDSGLPEQFF
TRBV5-1	NA	TRBJ2-2	CASSSGFANTGELFF
TRBV28	NA	TRBJ1-1	CASSRDNTNTEAFF
TRBV9	NA	TRBJ2-7	CASSPGENSFYEQYF
TRBV5-6	NA	TRBJ2-1	CASSLGRGNEQFF
TRBV5-1	NA	TRBJ1-2	CASSHEAADYGYTF
TRBV20-1	NA	TRBJ1-2	CSAWLGGDVYGYTF
TRBV5-4	NA	TRBJ2-3	CASSSRTDTQYF
TRBV6-5	NA	TRBJ2-7	CASSYSRLGHEQYF
TRBV28	TRBD1	TRBJ1-5	CASGTGGRQPQHF
TRBV4-3	TRBD1	TRBJ2-4	CASSPGTDHLNIQYF
TRBV5-1	NA	TRBJ2-4	CASRPTGKTNIQYF
TRBV20-1	TRBD1	TRBJ1-1	CSAREGERDRGAEAFF
TRBV5-1	NA	TRBJ2-6	CASSLYDSSGANVLTF
TRBV19	NA	TRBJ2-1	CASSVRSSYNEQFF
TRBV5-1	TRBD1	TRBJ1-4	CASSLGQGRWKKLFF
TRBV7-2	TRBD1	TRBJ1-5	CASSSQTGENQPQHF
TRBV7-2	NA	TRBJ1-5	CASSFGPNQPQHF
TRBV24-1	NA	TRBJ1-2	CATSDRDNYGYTF
TRBV7-2	NA	TRBJ2-5	CASSLRMGGHQETQYF
TRBV7-2	TRBD1	TRBJ2-5	CASSFFARGREETQYF
TRBV29-1	NA	TRBJ1-1	CSVGLLLNTEAFF
TRBV10-2	NA	TRBJ2-7	CASSELVSNNEQYF
TRBV29-1	NA	TRBJ2-1	CSVASGHLYNEQFF
TRBV28	NA	TRBJ2-7	CASSLSLGREQYF
TRBV4-3	NA	TRBJ1-1	CASSQLKGTEAFF
TRBV5-1	NA	TRBJ1-1	CASSLQAGNTEAFF
TRBV11-2	NA	TRBJ1-2	CASSLFSRIHGYTF
TRBV20-1	NA	TRBJ2-5	CSATGLTQETQYF
TRBV12-3/TRBV12-4	TRBD2	TRBJ2-1	CASSPPGLAGGSLSEQFF
TRBV28	TRBD1	TRBJ1-1	CASSLVGRGEAFF
TRBV27	NA	TRBJ2-5	CASSLQAPQETQYF
TRBV7-2	TRBD1	TRBJ2-7	CASSPLTGSSYEQYF
TRBV20-1	NA	TRBJ2-2	CSATRITGELFF